This paragraph reports one T cell receptor beta chain. Naive CD8 cells were CD45RO-negative, positively selected for CCR7, excluding terminally differentiated effector memory CD45RA+ cells. Repertoires were generated with immunoSEQ multiplex PCR, while TCRdb's copy carries only in-frame clones and drops some. The table records millions of clones, about 95% of them present only once. This specimen comes from a study of shared clonotypes between healthy human individuals. The sequence came from a man aged 18 to 29 in good health. Sequenced input: naive CD8+ T cells sorted from blood.

As DNA, the CDR3 is TGCGCCAGCAGCCAAGAACAGACCGGGAGTTACGAGCAGTACTTC. Its protein product is CASSQEQTGSYEQYF. This sequence joins TRBV4-3 and TRBJ2-7; a possible D gene is TRBD2 (6 bases). The V gene lost 0 bases and the J gene lost 4 bases, with 13 bases spanning the gap. The germline V gene encodes CDR1 LGHNA and CDR2 YSLEER. The CDR3 totals 15 residues.